This record looks at one T cell receptor (beta chain) sequence and its context. The data were obtained in a study of patients and donors after allogeneic stem cell transplantation. The germline CDR1 and CDR2 sequences are SEHNR and FQNEAQ (reference sequence). There are 13 residues in the CDR3. V was cut by 4 bases and J by 1 base, with 7 bases left in between. TCRdb independently ran MiXCR on the RT-PCR reads; one entry per CDR3 protein. The sample contains 150,000 to 200,000 distinct CDR3 sequences, 30% of which appear only once. The chain recombines TRBV7-9 with TRBJ2-5; D uncertain. Source material: blood, either unsorted or a sorted T cell fraction (not recorded which). This clonotype originated in a human donor who was either an allogeneic HSCT recipient or a stem cell or donor lymphocyte infusion donor (not recorded which). It is not recorded whose cells these are; they may come from a transplant donor. CDR3 sequence reads: CASSSPVQETQYF. CDR3 nucleotide sequence: TGTGCCAGCAGCTCCCCGGTCCAAGAGACCCAGTACTTC.